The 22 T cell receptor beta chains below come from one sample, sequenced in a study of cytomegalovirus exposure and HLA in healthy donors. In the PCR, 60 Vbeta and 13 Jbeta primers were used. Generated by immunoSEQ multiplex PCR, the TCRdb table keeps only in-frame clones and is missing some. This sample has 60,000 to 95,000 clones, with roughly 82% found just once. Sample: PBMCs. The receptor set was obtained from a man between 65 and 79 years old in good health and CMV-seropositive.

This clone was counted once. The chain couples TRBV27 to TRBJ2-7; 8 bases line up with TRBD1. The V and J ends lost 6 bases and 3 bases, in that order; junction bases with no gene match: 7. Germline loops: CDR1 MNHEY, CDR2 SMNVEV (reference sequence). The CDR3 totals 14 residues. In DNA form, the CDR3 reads TGTGCCAGCAGCCGCTCCGGGACAGGCTACGAGCAGTACTTC. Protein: CASSRSGTGYEQYF.

In DNA form, the CDR3 reads TGTGCCAGCAGGGACAGGGGGAACACTGAAGCTTTCTTT. As protein: CASRDRGNTEAFF. The chain links TRBV6-1 to TRBJ1-1, with 9 bases fitting TRBD1. J was trimmed by 1 base and V by 6 bases; bases with no gene match: 0. Germline assignment: CDR1 MNHNS and CDR2 SASEGT. The CDR3 sequence is 13 residues long.

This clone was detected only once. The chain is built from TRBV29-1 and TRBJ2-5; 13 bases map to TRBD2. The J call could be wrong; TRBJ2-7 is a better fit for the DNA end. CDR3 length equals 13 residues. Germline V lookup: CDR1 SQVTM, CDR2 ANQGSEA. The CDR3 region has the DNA TGCAGCGCTGGGACTAGCGGGGCCTACGAGCAGTACTTC. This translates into CSAGTSGAYEQYF.

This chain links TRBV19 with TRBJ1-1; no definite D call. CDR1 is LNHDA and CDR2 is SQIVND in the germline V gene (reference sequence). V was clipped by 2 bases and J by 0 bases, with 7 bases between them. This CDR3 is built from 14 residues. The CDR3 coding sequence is TGTGCCAGTAGTATAACAGATCTGAACACTGAAGCTTTCTTT. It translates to CASSITDLNTEAFF.

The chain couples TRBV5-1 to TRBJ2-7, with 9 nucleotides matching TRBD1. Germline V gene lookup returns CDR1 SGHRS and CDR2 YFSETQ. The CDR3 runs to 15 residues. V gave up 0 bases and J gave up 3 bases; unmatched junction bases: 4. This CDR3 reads CASSLAGTGIYEQYF. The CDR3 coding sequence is TGCGCCAGCAGCTTGGCCGGGACAGGGATCTACGAGCAGTACTTC.

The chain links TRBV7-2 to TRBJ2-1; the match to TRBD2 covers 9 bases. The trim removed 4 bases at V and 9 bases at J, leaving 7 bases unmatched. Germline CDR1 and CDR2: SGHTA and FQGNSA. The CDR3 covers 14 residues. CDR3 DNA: TGTGCCAGCAGCTCGGGACTAGCCCTTGGTGAGCAGTTCTTC. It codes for CASSSGLALGEQFF.

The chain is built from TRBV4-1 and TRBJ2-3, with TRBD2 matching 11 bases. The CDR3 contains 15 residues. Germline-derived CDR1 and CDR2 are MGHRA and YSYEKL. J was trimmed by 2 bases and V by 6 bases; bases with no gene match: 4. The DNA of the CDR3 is TGCGCCAGCAGACGGGGACTAGCGGACACAGATACGCAGTATTTT. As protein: CASRRGLADTDTQYF.

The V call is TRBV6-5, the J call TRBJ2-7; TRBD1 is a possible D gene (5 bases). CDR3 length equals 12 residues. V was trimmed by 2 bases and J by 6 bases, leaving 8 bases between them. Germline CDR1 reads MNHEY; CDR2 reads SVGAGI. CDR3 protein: CASSYGHGEQYF. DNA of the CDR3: TGTGCCAGCAGTTACGGACATGGCGAGCAGTACTTC.

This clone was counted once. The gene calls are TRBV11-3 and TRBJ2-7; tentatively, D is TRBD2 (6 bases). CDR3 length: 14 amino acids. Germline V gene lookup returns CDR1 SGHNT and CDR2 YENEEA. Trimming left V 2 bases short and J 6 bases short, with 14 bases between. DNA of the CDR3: TGTGCCAGCAGCTTATCCGGGAGTCCCTTCGAGCAGTACTTC. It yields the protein CASSLSGSPFEQYF. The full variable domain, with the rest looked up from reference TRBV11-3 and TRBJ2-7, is EAGVVQSPRYKIIEKKQPVAFWCNPISGHNTLYWYLQNLGQGPELLIRYENEEAVDDSQLPKDRFSAERLKGVDSTLKIQPAELGDSAVYLCASSLSGSPFEQYFGPGTRLTVT.

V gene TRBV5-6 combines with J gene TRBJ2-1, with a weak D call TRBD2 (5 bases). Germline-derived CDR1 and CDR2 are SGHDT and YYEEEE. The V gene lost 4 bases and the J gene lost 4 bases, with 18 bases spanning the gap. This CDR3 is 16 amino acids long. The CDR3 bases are TGTGCCAGCAGCCCCCGTGGAGGAGAGGAGTACAATGAGCAGTTCTTC. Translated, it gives CASSPRGGEEYNEQFF.

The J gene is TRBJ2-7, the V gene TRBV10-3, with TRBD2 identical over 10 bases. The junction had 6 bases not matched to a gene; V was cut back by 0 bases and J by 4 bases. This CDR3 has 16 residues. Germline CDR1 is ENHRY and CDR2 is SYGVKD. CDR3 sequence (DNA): TGTGCCATCAGTGAGTCCGCTAGCGGGGGTCGGTACGAGCAGTACTTC. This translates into CAISESASGGRYEQYF.

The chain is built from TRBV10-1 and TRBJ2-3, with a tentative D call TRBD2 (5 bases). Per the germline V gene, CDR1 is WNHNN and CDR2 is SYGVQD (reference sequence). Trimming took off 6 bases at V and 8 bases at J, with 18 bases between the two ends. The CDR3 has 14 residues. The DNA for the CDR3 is TGCGCCAGCAGCGAAGAGGGTGGGCGTGGTACGCAGTATTTT. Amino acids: CASSEEGGRGTQYF.

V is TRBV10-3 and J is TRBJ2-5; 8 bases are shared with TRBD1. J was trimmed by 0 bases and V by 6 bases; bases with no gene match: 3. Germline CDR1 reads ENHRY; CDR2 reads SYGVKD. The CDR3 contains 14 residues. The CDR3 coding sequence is TGTGCCATCAGCACACAGGGGGACCAAGAGACCCAGTACTTC. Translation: CAISTQGDQETQYF.

DNA of the CDR3: TGTGCCAGCAGCGTAGGCGCAGGGCCGGGCTATGGCTACACCTTC. Its translation is CASSVGAGPGYGYTF. The J gene is TRBJ1-2, the V gene TRBV9; tentative D call: TRBD1 (5 bases). CDR1 and CDR2 (germline): SGDLS, YYNGEE. V lost 0 bases, J lost 4 bases, and 13 bases lay in between. The CDR3 runs 15 residues.

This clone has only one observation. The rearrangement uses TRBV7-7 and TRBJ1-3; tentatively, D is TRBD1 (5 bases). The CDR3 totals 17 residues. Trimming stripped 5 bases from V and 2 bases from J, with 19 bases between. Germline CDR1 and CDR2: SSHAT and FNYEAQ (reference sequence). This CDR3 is CASSDPSEGRTGNTIYF. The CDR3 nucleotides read TGTGCCAGCAGCGACCCGTCGGAGGGGAGGACTGGAAACACCATATATTTT.

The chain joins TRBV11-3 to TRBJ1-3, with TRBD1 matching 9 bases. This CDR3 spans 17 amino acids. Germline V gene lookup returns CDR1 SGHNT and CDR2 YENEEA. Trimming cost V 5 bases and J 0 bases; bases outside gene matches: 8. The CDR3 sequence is CASSDRTGDDSGNTIYF. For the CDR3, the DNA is TGTGCCAGCAGCGACCGGACAGGGGACGACTCTGGAAACACCATATATTTT.

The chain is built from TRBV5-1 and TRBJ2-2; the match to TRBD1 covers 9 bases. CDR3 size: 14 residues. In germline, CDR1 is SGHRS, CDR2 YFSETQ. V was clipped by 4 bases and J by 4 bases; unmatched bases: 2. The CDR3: CASSQGQGTGELFF. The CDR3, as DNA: TGCGCCAGCAGCCAGGGACAGGGCACCGGGGAGCTGTTTTTT.

The CDR3 DNA sequence: TGTGCCAGCAGTATTGGGACACCGGGCGGCTACACCTTC. Its translation: CASSIGTPGGYTF. The rearrangement joins TRBV6-5 to TRBJ1-2, with a tentative D call TRBD1 (6 bases). V lost 5 bases, J lost 8 bases, and 15 bases lay in between. The CDR3 sequence is 13 residues long. Per germline, CDR1 MNHEY and CDR2 SVGAGI.

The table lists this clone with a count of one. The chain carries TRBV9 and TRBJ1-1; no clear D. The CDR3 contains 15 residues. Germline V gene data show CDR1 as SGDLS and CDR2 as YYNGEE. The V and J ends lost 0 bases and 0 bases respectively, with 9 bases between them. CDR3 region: CASSVAPGLNTEAFF. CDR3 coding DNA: TGTGCCAGCAGCGTAGCACCGGGGTTGAACACTGAAGCTTTCTTT.

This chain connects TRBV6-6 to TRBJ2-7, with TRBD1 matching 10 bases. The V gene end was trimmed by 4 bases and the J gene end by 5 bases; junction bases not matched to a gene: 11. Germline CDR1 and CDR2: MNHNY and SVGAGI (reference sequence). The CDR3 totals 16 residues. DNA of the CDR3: TGTGCCAGCAGTTCCCAATCGACAGGGGGCTTGGACGAGCAGTACTTC. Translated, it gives CASSSQSTGGLDEQYF.

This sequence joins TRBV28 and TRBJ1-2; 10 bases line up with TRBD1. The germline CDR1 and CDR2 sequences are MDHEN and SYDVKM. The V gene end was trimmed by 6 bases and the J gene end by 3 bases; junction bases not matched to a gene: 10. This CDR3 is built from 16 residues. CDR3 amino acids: CASRTGTGVLHYGYTF. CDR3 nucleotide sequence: TGTGCCAGCAGGACCGGGACAGGGGTCCTTCACTATGGCTACACCTTC.

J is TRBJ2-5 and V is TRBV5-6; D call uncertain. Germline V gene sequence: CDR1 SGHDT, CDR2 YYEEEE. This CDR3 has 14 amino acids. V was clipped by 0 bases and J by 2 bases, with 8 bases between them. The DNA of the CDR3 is TGTGCCAGCAGCTTGGAACAGTCACAAGAGACCCAGTACTTC. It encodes CASSLEQSQETQYF.